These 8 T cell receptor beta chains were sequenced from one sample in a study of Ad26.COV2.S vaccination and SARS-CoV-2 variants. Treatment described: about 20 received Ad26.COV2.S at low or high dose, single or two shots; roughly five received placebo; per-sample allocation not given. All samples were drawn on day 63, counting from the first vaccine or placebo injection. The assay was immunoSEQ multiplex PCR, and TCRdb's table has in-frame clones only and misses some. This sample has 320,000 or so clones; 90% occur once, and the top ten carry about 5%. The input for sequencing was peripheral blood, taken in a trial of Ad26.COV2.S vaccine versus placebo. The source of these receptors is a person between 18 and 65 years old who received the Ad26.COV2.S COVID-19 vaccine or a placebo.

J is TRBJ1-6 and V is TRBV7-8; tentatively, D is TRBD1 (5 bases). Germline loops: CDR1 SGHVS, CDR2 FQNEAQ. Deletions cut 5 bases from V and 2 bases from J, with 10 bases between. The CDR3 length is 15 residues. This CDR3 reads CASSPSRAYNSPLHF. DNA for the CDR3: TGTGCCAGCAGCCCTTCCAGGGCCTATAATTCACCCCTCCACTTT. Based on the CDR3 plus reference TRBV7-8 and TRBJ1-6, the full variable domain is GAGVSQSPRYKVAKRGQDVALRCDPISGHVSLFWYQQALGQGPEFLTYFQNEAQLDKSGLPSDRFFAERPEGSVSTLKIQRTQQEDSAVYLCASSPSRAYNSPLHFGNGTRLTVT.

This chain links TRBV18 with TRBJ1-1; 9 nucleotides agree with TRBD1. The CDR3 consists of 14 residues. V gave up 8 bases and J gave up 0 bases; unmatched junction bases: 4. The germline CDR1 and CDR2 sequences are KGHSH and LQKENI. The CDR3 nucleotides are TGTGCCAGCGCGCGGGACAGGGTGAACACTGAAGCTTTCTTT. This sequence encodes CASARDRVNTEAFF.

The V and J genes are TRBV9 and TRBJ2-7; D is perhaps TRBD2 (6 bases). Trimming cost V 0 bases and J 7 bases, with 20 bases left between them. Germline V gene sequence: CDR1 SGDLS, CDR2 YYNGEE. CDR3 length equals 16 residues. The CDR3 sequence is CASSVGEAAPGREQYF. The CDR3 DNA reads TGTGCCAGCAGCGTAGGGGAGGCAGCCCCCGGGAGAGAGCAGTACTTC.

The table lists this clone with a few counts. In DNA, the CDR3 is TGTGCCAGCAGTTACATTCAGGGCAATCAGCCCCAGCATTTT. Its translation: CASSYIQGNQPQHF. The chain has TRBV6-2 or TRBV6-3 and TRBJ1-5; D is unclear. The germline gives CDR1 MNHEY, CDR2 SVGEGT. Trimming left V 2 bases short and J 2 bases short, with 7 bases between. The length of the CDR3 is 14 residues.

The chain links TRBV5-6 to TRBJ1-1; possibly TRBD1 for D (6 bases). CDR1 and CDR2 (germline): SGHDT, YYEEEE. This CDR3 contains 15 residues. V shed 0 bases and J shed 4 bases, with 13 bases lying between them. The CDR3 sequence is CASSLDRVRGTEAFF. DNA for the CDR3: TGTGCCAGCAGCTTGGACAGGGTAAGGGGCACTGAAGCTTTCTTT.

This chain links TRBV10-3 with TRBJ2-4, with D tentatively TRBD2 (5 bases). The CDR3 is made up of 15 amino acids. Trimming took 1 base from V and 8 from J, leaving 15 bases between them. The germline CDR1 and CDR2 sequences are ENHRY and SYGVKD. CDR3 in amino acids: CAISEFSTTTDIQYF. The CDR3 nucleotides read TGTGCCATCAGTGAGTTCTCGACTACTACGGACATTCAGTACTTC.

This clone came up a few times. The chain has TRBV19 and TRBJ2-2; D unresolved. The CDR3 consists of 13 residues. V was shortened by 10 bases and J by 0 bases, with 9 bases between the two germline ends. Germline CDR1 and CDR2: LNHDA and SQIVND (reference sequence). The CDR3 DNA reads TGTGCCACTAGGGCGCCGAACACCGGGGAGCTGTTTTTT. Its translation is CATRAPNTGELFF.

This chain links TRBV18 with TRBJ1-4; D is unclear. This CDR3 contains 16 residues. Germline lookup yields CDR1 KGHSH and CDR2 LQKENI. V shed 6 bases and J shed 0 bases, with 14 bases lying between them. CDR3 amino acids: CASSLTSSSTNEKLFF. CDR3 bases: TGTGCCAGCTCCCTTACCAGCAGTTCAACTAATGAAAAACTGTTTTTT.